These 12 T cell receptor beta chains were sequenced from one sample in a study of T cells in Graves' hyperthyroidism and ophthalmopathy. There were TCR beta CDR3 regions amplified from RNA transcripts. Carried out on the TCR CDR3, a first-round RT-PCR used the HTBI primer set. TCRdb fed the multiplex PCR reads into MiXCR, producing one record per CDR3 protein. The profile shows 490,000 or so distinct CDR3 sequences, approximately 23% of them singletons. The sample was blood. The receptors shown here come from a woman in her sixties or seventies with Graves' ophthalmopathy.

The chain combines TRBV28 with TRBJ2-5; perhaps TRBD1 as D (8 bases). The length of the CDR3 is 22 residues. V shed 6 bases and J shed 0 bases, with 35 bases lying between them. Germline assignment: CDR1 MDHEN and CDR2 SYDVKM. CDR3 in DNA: TGTGCCAGCAGCACTGGGGCCAGGGGGCAGGAGACTAGCAGCAAGTACCAAGAGACCCAGTACTTC. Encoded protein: CASSTGARGQETSSKYQETQYF.

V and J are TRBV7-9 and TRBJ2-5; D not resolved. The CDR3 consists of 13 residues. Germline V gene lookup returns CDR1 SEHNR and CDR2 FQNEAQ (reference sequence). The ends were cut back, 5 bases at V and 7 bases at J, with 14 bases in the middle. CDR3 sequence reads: CASSARDLGTQYF. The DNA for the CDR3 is TGTGCCAGCAGCGCACGCGACCTAGGGACCCAGTACTTC. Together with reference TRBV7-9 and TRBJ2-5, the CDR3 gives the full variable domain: DTGVSQNPRHKITKRGQNVTFRCDPISEHNRLYWYRQTLGQGPEFLTYFQNEAQLEKSRLLSDRFSAERPKGSFSTLEIQRTEQGDSAMYLCASSARDLGTQYFGPGTRLLVL.

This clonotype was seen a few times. CDR3 bases: TGTGCCAGCAGTTCGCCCCCCCACAACACTGAAGCTTTCTTT. Translated: CASSSPPHNTEAFF. The chain has TRBV12-3 or TRBV12-4 and TRBJ1-1; no reliable D call. The CDR3 has 14 amino acids. Trimming shortened V by 4 bases and J by 2 bases, and 11 bases separated the two germline ends.

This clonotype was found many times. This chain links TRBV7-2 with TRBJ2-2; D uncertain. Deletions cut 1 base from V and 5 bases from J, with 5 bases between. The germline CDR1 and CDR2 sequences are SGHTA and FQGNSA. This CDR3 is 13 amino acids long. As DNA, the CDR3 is TGTGCCAGCAGCTTAGAACGGACCGGGGAGCTGTTTTTT. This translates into CASSLERTGELFF.

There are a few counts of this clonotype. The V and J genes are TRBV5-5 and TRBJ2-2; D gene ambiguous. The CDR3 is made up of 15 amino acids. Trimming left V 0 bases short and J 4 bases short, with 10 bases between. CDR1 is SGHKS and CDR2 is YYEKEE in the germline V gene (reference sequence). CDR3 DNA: TGTGCCAGCAGCTTGGACCAGGTCGGCACCGGGGAGCTGTTTTTT. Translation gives CASSLDQVGTGELFF.

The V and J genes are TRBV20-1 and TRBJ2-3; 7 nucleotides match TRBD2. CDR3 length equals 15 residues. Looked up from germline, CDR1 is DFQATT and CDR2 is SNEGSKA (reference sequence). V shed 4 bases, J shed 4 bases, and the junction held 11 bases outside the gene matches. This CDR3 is CSATSMVAGADTQYF. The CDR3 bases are TGCAGTGCTACGTCGATGGTAGCGGGTGCAGATACGCAGTATTTT.

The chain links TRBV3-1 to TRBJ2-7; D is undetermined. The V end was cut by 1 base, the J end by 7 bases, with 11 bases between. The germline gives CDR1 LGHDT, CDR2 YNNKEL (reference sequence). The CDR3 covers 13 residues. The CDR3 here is CASSQVLSREQYF. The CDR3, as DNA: TGTGCCAGCAGCCAAGTTCTTTCCCGGGAGCAGTACTTC.

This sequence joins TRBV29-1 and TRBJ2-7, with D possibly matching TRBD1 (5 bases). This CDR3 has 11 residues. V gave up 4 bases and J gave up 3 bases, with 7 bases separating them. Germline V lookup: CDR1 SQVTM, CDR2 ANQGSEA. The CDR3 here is CSVAQGYEQYF. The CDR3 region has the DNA TGCAGCGTTGCTCAGGGCTACGAGCAGTACTTC.

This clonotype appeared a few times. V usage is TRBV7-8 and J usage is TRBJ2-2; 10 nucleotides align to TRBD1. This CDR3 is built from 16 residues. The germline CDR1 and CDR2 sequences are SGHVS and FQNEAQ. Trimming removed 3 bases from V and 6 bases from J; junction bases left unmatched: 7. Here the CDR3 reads CASSFRTGGRAGELFF. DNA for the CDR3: TGTGCCAGCAGCTTTCGGACAGGGGGTCGGGCCGGGGAGCTGTTTTTT.

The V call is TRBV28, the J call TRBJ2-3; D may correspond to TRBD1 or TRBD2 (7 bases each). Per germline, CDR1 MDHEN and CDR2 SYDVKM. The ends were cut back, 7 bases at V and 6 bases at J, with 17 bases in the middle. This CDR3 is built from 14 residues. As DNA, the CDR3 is TGTGCCAGCACCCAGGGGGGAGGGCCCGATACGCAGTATTTT. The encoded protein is CASTQGGGPDTQYF.

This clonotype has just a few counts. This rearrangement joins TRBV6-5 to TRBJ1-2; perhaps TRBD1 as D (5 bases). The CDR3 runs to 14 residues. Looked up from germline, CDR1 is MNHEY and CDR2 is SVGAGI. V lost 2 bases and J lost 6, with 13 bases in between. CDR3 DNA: TGTGCCAGCAGTTACAGGAGGACACTTCATGGCTACACCTTC. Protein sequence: CASSYRRTLHGYTF.

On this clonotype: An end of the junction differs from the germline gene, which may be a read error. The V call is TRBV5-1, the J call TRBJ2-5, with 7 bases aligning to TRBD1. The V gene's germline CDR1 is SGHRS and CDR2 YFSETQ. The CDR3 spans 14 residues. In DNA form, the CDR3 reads TGTGCCAGCAGCTTGGGGACAGAAAAAGAGACCCAGTACTTC. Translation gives CASSLGTEKETQYF.